Below, 20 T cell receptor beta chains from the same sample are listed, as sequenced in a study of blood T cell repertoires in COVID-19. The table came from immunoSEQ multiplex PCR; TCRdb's copy has only in-frame clones and leaves some out. The sample has approximately 300,000 clones, approximately 90% seen once. Sequencing was performed on PBMCs or T cells enriched from blood (not recorded which). Receptors originate from a young man who had recovered from COVID-19.

This clone was recorded only once. This rearrangement joins TRBV5-1 to TRBJ1-2; 7 bases are a match to TRBD1. The CDR3 covers 13 residues. Germline V gene sequence: CDR1 SGHRS, CDR2 YFSETQ. J gave up 12 bases and V 7 bases, and 15 bases lay outside the gene matches. Here the CDR3 reads CASERTPPQGDTF. The CDR3 coding sequence is TGCGCCAGCGAAAGGACACCCCCCCAGGGGGACACCTTC.

The chain combines TRBV10-2 with TRBJ1-5; D is possibly TRBD1 (5 bases). The V gene's germline CDR1 is WSHSY and CDR2 SAAADI. The CDR3 length is 14 residues. The V gene lost 5 bases and the J gene lost 6 bases, with 14 bases spanning the gap. CDR3 region: CASSLQGNGQPQHF. The DNA for the CDR3 is TGCGCCAGCAGTTTGCAGGGAAATGGTCAGCCCCAGCATTTT.

This chain links TRBV10-3 with TRBJ1-2; TRBD1 agrees at 9 bases. V dropped 2 bases and J dropped 4; count of bases not matched to a gene: 5. Germline V CDR1 and CDR2: ENHRY, SYGVKD. The CDR3 runs to 15 residues. The CDR3 DNA reads as TGTGCCATCAGTGAGACTACACAGGGGGCCTATGGCTACACCTTC. Translated, it gives CAISETTQGAYGYTF.

This chain joins TRBV4-2 and TRBJ1-2; D might be TRBD1 (5 bases). V lost 2 bases and J 0 bases, leaving 10 bases between the germline ends. The CDR3 loop spans 15 amino acids. Germline V gene data show CDR1 as LGHNA and CDR2 as YNFKEQ. The CDR3 DNA follows: TGTGCCAGCAGCCAAACAGGCATCTCTAACTATGGCTACACCTTC. Residues: CASSQTGISNYGYTF.

J is TRBJ2-1 and V is TRBV28; D might be TRBD1 (6 bases). Germline V gene lookup returns CDR1 MDHEN and CDR2 SYDVKM. V lost 6 bases to trimming and J lost 4 bases, with 10 bases between them. The CDR3 consists of 13 residues. The CDR3 DNA sequence: TGTGCCAGCAGGCTCGACAGGTACAATGAGCAGTTCTTC. This encodes CASRLDRYNEQFF.

The chain couples TRBV30 to TRBJ2-3, with a possible D match to TRBD2 (6 bases). Germline V gene data show CDR1 as GTSNPN and CDR2 as SVGIG (reference sequence). This CDR3 has 12 amino acids. Trimming took off 1 base at V and 6 bases at J, with 8 bases between the two ends. CDR3 region: CAWSGGRDTQYF. In DNA form, the CDR3 reads TGTGCCTGGAGTGGGGGGAGGGATACGCAGTATTTT.

The CDR3 DNA is TGTGCCAGCAGCCAAGAAGTGCATTGGGGGGGGAGAGTTGCAGTTGGGCAAGAGACCCAGTACTTC. Residues: CASSQEVHWGGRVAVGQETQYF. The V gene is TRBV3-1 (or the pseudogene TRBV3-2), the J gene TRBJ2-5; 7 bases align to TRBD2. Germline-derived CDR1 and CDR2 are LGHDT and YNNKEL (reference sequence). The CDR3 contains 22 residues. The junction had 24 bases not matched to a gene; V was cut back by 0 bases and J by 2 bases.

This rearrangement joins TRBV15 to TRBJ2-2; tentatively, D is TRBD2 (5 bases). Deletions cut 6 bases from V and 1 base from J, with 15 bases between. The CDR3 runs 16 residues. Looked up from germline, CDR1 is LNHNV and CDR2 is YYDKDF (reference sequence). CDR3 residues: CATRDDLALNTGELFF. The CDR3 bases are TGTGCCACCAGGGATGACCTAGCTCTGAACACCGGGGAGCTGTTTTTT.

This clone has just a few counts. The genes are TRBV3-1 (or the pseudogene TRBV3-2) and TRBJ2-1, with 8 bases identical to TRBD1. The CDR3 sequence is 22 residues long. The J segment lost 4 bases and the V segment lost 4 bases, leaving 27 bases of the junction unmatched. The V gene's germline CDR1 is LGHDT and CDR2 YNNKEL (reference sequence). DNA for the CDR3: TGTGCCAGCAGCCCCACGTCCGGACAGGGAAACCTAGCTGGGGGGTCGTACAATGAGCAGTTCTTC. Residues: CASSPTSGQGNLAGGSYNEQFF.

The chain combines TRBV19 with TRBJ1-2, with D possibly being TRBD1 (5 bases). The V end was cut by 4 bases, the J end by 3 bases, with 18 bases between. CDR3 length: 16 amino acids. CDR1 is LNHDA, CDR2 SQIVND, per germline (reference sequence). The CDR3 sequence is CASSTSGQGTDYGYTF. The CDR3 DNA sequence: TGTGCCAGTAGTACCTCCGGACAAGGAACGGACTATGGCTACACCTTC.

This sequence joins TRBV3-1 (or the pseudogene TRBV3-2) and TRBJ2-1; TRBD1 aligns across 8 bases. The ends lost 5 bases at V and 9 bases at J; junction bases unmatched: 9. The CDR3 spans 14 residues. Germline CDR1 and CDR2: LGHDT and YNNKEL (reference sequence). In DNA, the CDR3 is TGTGCCAGCAGCTTTGGACAGGGTCTTTCTGAGCAGTTCTTC. This gives the protein CASSFGQGLSEQFF.

This chain links TRBV29-1 with TRBJ1-5, with 10 bases lining up with TRBD1. Germline V gives CDR1 SQVTM, CDR2 ANQGSEA. V lost 0 bases and J lost 3; bases outside the gene matches: 5. The CDR3 covers 16 residues. Here the CDR3 reads CSVEEGTGAPNQPQHF. The CDR3 region has the DNA TGCAGCGTTGAAGAAGGGACAGGGGCGCCCAATCAGCCCCAGCATTTT.

The chain carries TRBV5-1 and TRBJ2-1, with 12 bases identical to TRBD2. The CDR3 contains 17 residues. V was pared by 0 bases and J by 4 bases, with 5 bases of the junction left unmatched. Germline V gene data show CDR1 as SGHRS and CDR2 as YFSETQ. This CDR3 reads CASSLAEGTSGYNEQFF. The CDR3 nucleotides are TGCGCCAGCAGCTTGGCCGAAGGGACTAGCGGGTACAATGAGCAGTTCTTC. Based on the CDR3 plus reference TRBV5-1 and TRBJ2-1, the full variable domain is KAGVTQTPRYLIKTRGQQVTLSCSPISGHRSVSWYQQTPGQGLQFLFEYFSETQRNKGNFPGRFSGRQFSNSRSEMNVSTLELGDSALYLCASSLAEGTSGYNEQFFGPGTRLTVL.

The rearrangement links TRBV18 to TRBJ1-2; no reliable D call. Germline V gene data show CDR1 as KGHSH and CDR2 as LQKENI. V dropped 3 bases and J dropped 7 bases, with 15 bases sitting between them. There are 14 residues in the CDR3. CDR3 loop: CASSPTRETLGYTF. In nucleotides, the CDR3 is TGTGCCAGCTCACCTACGAGGGAAACTCTTGGCTACACCTTC.

This clone was seen a single time. The chain carries TRBV4-2 and TRBJ2-7, with D possibly TRBD2 on 6 matching bases. The CDR3 sequence is 15 residues long. The germline gives CDR1 LGHNA, CDR2 YNFKEQ. V lost 4 bases and J lost 6, with 19 bases in between. The CDR3 bases are TGTGCCAGCAGCCCCCGCGGAGGGTCCCCAGGCGAGCAGTACTTC. It specifies CASSPRGGSPGEQYF.

V is TRBV7-2 and J is TRBJ1-6, with 8 bases lining up with TRBD1. Looked up from germline, CDR1 is SGHTA and CDR2 is FQGNSA. The length of the CDR3 is 15 residues. Trimming at V came to 10 bases and at J to 4 bases, leaving 9 bases not matched to a gene. CDR3 nucleotides: TGTGCCACTACGACAGGGGCACTGTATAATTCACCCCTCCACTTT. Its translation is CATTTGALYNSPLHF.

The gene calls are TRBV6-5 and TRBJ1-2; D possibly corresponds to TRBD1 (6 bases). Trimming stripped 1 base from V and 4 bases from J, with 13 bases between. Germline V gives CDR1 MNHEY, CDR2 SVGAGI. This CDR3 has 15 amino acids. CDR3 loop: CASSYLRGGTYGYTF. The CDR3, as DNA: TGTGCCAGCAGTTACTTGAGGGGGGGAACCTATGGCTACACCTTC.

V is TRBV24-1 and J is TRBJ2-1; 11 nucleotides match TRBD2. CDR3 size: 23 residues. The V gene end was trimmed by 10 bases and the J gene end by 0 bases; junction bases not matched to a gene: 28. Germline V gene data show CDR1 as KGHDR and CDR2 as SFDVKD. This CDR3 is CATGGPYAVRGLADHSSYNEQFF. DNA of the CDR3: TGTGCCACGGGCGGCCCTTATGCGGTTAGGGGACTAGCGGACCACAGCTCCTACAATGAGCAGTTCTTC.

The chain recombines TRBV4-2 with TRBJ2-7; 9 bases are a match to TRBD2. The germline V gene encodes CDR1 LGHNA and CDR2 YNFKEQ. V shed 4 bases and J 2 bases; nucleotides not matched to a gene: 12. The CDR3 runs to 17 residues. The CDR3 region is CASSLTGTSGPPYEQYF. The CDR3 DNA reads TGTGCCAGCAGCCTGACGGGAACTAGCGGGCCTCCCTACGAGCAGTACTTC.

The gene calls are TRBV6-6 and TRBJ1-2, with 9 bases that match TRBD1. The V and J ends lost 6 bases and 8 bases, in that order; junction bases with no gene match: 13. The CDR3 runs 15 residues. Germline V gene data show CDR1 as MNHNY and CDR2 as SVGAGI (reference sequence). The CDR3 DNA sequence: TGTGCCAGCAGCCCCGGCGGACAGGGGACAGAGGGCTACACCTTC. Translated, it gives CASSPGGQGTEGYTF.